This T cell receptor beta chain comes out of a study of cytomegalovirus exposure and HLA in healthy donors. Study outcomes and limitations: Later on, a genetic analysis was performed. It linked a missense variant in DCLRE1C with V- and J-gene trimming of TCR beta.

As concerns this clone: The antigen remains unidentified.

PCR primers comprised 60 Vbeta and 13 Jbeta primers. The data were produced by immunoSEQ multiplex PCR, yet TCRdb's version contains in-frame clones alone and is incomplete. The repertoire holds about 200,000 clones, around 78% seen once, with over 12% in the top ten. The germline V gene encodes CDR1 SGHRS and CDR2 YFSETQ. The CDR3 is made up of 12 amino acids. V was pared by 7 bases and J by 8 bases, with 15 bases between. This chain joins TRBV5-1 and TRBJ1-2, with a possible D match to TRBD1 (5 bases). The clonotype originates from a woman aged 25 to 39 in good health and CMV-seropositive. The sample taken for sequencing was PBMCs. The CDR3 DNA sequence: TGCGCCAGCGGGGGGGGAGGTAAAGGCTACACCTTC. Protein sequence: CASGGGGKGYTF.